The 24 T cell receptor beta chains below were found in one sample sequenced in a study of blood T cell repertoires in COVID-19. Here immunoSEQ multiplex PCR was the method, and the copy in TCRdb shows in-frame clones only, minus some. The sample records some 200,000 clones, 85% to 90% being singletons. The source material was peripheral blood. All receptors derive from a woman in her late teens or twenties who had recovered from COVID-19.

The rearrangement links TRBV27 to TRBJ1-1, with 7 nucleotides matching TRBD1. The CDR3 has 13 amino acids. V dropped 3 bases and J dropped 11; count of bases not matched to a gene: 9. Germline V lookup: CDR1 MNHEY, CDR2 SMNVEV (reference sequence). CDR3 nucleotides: TGTGCCAGCAGTTTTCGGGACAGCCGGAGGGCTTTCTTT. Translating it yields CASSFRDSRRAFF.

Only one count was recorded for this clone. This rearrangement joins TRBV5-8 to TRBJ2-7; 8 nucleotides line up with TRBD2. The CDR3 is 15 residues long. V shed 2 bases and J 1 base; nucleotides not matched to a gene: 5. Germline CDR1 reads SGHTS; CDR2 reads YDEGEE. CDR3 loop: CASSFTSGLSYEQYF. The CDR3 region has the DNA TGTGCCAGCAGCTTTACTAGCGGCCTATCCTACGAGCAGTACTTC.

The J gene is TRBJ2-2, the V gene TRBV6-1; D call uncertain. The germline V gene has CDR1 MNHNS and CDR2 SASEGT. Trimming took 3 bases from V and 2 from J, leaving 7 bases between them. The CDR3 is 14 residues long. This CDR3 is CASSDDLNTGELFF. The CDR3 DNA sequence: TGTGCCAGCAGTGACGACTTAAACACCGGGGAGCTGTTTTTT.

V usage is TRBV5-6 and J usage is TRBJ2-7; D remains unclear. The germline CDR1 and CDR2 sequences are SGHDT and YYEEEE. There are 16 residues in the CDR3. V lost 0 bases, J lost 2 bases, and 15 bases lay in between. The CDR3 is CASSLGPRIVTYEQYV. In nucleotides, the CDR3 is TGTGCCAGCAGCTTGGGTCCCAGGATAGTAACCTACGAGCAGTACGTC.

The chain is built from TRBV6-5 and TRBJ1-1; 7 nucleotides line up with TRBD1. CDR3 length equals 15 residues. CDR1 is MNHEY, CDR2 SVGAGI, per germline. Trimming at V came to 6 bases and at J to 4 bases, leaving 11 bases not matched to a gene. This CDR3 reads CASRHSDRAGTEAFF. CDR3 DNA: TGTGCCAGCAGGCATTCAGACAGGGCGGGCACTGAAGCTTTCTTT.

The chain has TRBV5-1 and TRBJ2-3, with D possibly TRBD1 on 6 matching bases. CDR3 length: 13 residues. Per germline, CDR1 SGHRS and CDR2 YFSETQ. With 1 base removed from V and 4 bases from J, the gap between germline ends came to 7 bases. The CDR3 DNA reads TGCGCCAGCAGCTTGAGACAGGCAGATACGCAGTATTTT. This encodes CASSLRQADTQYF. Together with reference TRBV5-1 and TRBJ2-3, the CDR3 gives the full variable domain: KAGVTQTPRYLIKTRGQQVTLSCSPISGHRSVSWYQQTPGQGLQFLFEYFSETQRNKGNFPGRFSGRQFSNSRSEMNVSTLELGDSALYLCASSLRQADTQYFGPGTRLTVL.

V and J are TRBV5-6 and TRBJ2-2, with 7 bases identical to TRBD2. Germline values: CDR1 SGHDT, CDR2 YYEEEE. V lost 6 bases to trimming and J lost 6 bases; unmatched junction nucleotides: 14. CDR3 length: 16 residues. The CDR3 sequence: CASTLFGLDRSGELFF. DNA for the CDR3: TGTGCCAGCACCCTTTTTGGACTAGATCGATCCGGGGAGCTGTTTTTT.

The CDR3 DNA sequence: TGTGCCTCCTCACCCACGGGGGGAGAGACCGGGGAGCTGTTTTTT. Translation: CASSPTGGETGELFF. The genes are TRBV6-4 and TRBJ2-2, with 7 bases matching TRBD2. J was trimmed by 5 bases and V by 11 bases; bases with no gene match: 14. The CDR3 consists of 15 residues. CDR1 is MRHNA, CDR2 SNTAGT, per germline.

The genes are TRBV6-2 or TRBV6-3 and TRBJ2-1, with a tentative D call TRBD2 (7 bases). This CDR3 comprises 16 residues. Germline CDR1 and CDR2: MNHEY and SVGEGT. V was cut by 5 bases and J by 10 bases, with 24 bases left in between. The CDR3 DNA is TGTGCCAGCAGTCCCCGGGGGCGCGGGAGTCTAGGCGAGCAGTTCTTC. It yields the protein CASSPRGRGSLGEQFF.

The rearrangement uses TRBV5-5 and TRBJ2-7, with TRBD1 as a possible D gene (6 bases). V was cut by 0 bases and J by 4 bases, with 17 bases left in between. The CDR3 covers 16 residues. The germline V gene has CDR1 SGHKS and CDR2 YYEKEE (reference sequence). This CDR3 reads CASSLVGTNIPYEQYF. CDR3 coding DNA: TGTGCCAGCAGCTTGGTGGGGACAAATATCCCTTACGAGCAGTACTTC.

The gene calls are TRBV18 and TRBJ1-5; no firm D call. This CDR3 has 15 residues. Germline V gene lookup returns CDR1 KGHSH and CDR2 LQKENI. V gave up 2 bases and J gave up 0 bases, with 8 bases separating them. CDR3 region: CASSPAAASNQPQHF. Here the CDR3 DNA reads TGTGCCAGCTCACCAGCGGCAGCTAGCAATCAGCCCCAGCATTTT.

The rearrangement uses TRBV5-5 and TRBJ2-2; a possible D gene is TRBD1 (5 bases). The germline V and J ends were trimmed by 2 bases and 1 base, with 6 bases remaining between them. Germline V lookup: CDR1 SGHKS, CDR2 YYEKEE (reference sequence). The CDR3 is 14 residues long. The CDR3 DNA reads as TGTGCCAGCAGCTTAGGACAGAACACCGGGGAGCTGTTTTTT. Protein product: CASSLGQNTGELFF.

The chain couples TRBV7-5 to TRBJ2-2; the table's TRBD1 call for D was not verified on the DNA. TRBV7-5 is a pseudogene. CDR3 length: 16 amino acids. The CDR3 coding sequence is TGTGCCAGAAGCTTAGACGGGACAAGGAACACCGGGGAGCTGTTTTTT. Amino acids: CARSLDGTRNTGELFF.

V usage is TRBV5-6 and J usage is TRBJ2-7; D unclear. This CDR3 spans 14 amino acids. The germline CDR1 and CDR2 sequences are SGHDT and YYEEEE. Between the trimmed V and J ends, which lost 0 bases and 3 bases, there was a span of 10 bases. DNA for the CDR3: TGTGCCAGCAGCTTGGACTCCAGCGTCTACGAGCAGTACTTC. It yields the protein CASSLDSSVYEQYF.

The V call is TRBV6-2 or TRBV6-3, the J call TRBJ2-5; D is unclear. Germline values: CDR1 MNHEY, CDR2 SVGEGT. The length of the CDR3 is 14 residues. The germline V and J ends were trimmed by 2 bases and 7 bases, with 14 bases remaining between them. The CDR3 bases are TGTGCCAGCAGTTACCTCGGGTCTCTTGGGACCCAGTACTTC. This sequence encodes CASSYLGSLGTQYF.

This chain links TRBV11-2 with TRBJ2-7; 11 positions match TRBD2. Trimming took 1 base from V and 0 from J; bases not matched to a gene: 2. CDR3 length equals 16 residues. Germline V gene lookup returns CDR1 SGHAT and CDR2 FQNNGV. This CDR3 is CASSLALAGASYEQYF. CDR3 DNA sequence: TGTGCCAGCAGCTTAGCACTAGCGGGGGCCTCCTACGAGCAGTACTTC. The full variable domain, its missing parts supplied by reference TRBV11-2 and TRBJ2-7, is EAGVAQSPRYKIIEKRQSVAFWCNPISGHATLYWYQQILGQGPKLLIQFQNNGVVDDSQLPKDRFSAERLKGVDSTLKIQPAKLEDSAVYLCASSLALAGASYEQYFGPGTRLTVT.

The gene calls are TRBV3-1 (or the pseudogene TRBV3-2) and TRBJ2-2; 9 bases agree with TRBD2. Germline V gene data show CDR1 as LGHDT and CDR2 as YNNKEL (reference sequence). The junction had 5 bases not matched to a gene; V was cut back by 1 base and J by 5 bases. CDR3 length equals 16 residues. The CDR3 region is CASSQALAGYTGELFF. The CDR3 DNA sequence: TGTGCCAGCAGCCAAGCTCTAGCGGGGTATACCGGGGAGCTGTTTTTT.

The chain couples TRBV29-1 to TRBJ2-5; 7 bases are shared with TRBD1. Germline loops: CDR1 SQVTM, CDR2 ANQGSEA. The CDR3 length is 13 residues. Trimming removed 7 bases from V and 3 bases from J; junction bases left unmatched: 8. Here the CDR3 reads CSACTGAEETQYF. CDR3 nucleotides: TGCAGCGCCTGCACAGGGGCCGAAGAGACCCAGTACTTC.

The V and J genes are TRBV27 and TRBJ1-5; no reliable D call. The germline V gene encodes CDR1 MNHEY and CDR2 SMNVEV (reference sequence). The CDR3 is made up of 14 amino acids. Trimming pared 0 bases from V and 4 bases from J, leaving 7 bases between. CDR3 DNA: TGTGCCAGCAGTTTATCGCACAGAAATCAGCCCCAGCATTTT. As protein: CASSLSHRNQPQHF.

The CDR3 loop is CASSPGQSYGYTF. The CDR3 nucleotides are TGTGCCAGCAGCCCCGGACAGAGCTATGGCTACACCTTC. The V call is TRBV5-4, the J call TRBJ1-2; TRBD1 might be the D (6 bases). The CDR3 has 13 residues. The germline CDR1 and CDR2 sequences are SGHNT and YYREEE (reference sequence). V lost 4 bases and J 4 bases, leaving 11 bases between the germline ends.

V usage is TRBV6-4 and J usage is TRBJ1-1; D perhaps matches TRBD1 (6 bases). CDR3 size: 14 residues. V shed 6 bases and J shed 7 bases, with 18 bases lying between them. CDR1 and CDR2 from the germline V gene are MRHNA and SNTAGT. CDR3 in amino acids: CASRVDRSTGEAFF. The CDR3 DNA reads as TGTGCCAGCAGGGTGGACAGATCAACTGGTGAAGCTTTCTTT.

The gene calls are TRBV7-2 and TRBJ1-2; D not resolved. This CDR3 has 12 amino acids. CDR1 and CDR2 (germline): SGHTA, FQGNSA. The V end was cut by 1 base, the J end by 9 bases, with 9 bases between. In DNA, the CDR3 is TGTGCCAGCAGCTTAGGGTTCAGTAGCTACACCTTC. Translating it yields CASSLGFSSYTF.

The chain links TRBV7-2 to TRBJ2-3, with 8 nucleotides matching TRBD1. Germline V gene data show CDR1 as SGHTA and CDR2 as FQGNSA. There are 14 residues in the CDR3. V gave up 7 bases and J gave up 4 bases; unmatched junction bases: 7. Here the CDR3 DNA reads TGTGCCAGCATCAAGACAGGGGTAGCAGATACGCAGTATTTT. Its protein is CASIKTGVADTQYF.

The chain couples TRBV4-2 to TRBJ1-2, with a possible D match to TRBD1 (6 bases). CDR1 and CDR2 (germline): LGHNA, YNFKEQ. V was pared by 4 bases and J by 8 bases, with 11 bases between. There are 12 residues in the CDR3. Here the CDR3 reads CASSPNREGYTF. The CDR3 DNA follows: TGTGCCAGCAGCCCAAACAGGGAGGGCTACACCTTC.